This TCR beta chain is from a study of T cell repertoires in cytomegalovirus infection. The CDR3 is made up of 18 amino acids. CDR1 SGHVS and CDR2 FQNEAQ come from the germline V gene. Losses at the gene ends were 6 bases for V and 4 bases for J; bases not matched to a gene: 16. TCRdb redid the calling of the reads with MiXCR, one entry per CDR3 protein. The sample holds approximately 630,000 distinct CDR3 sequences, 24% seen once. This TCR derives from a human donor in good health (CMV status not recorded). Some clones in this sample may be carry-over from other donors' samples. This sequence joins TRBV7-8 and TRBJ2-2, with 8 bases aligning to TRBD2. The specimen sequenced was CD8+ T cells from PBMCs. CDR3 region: CASSSVLTSGHTTGELFF. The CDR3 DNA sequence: TGTGCCAGCAGTTCGGTCCTCACTAGCGGTCATACCACCGGGGAGCTGTTTTTT. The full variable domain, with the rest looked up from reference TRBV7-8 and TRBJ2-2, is GAGVSQSPRYKVAKRGQDVALRCDPISGHVSLFWYQQALGQGPEFLTYFQNEAQLDKSGLPSDRFFAERPEGSVSTLKIQRTQQEDSAVYLCASSSVLTSGHTTGELFFGEGSRLTVL.